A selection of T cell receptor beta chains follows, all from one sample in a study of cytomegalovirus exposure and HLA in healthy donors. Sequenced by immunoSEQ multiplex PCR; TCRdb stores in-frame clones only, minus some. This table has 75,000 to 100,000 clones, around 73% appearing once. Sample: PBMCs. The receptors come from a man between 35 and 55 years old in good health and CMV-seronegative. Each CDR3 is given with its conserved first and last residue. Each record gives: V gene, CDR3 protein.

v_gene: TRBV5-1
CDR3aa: CASSLWTGGFYEQYF

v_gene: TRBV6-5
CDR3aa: CASSYGRWVGELFF

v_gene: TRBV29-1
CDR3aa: CSVQRDYGYTF

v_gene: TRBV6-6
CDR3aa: CASRLTGTNQPQHF

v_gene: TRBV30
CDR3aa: CAWTIGAGATDTQYF

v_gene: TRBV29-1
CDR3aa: CSARGAGGGEQYF

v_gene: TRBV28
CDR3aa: CASRGQGPLSSYNEQFF

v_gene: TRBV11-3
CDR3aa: CASSLGPSGEQYF

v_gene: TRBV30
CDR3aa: CAWSEPGGAFF

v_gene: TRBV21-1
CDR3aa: CASSAPGGTGVWGASNQPQHF

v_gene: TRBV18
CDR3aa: CASSPWGLDEQFF

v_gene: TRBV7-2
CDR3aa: CASSLYSGGGKGDTQYF

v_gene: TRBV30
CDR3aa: CALSSGTGVREQYF

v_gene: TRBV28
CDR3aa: CASSLKPNTEAFF

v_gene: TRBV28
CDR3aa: CASSLRIAGIQETQYF

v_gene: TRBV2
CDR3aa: CASCITGASYNEQFF

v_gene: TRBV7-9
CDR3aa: CASSAQGPGEKLFF

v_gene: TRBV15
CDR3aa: CATSRDPGLNTEAFF

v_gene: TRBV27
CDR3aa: CASRDLLGGAFF

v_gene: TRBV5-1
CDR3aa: CASSLGPDKGLVETQYF

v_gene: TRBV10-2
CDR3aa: CASSERGGPSSKTGELFF

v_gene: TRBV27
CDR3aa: CASSSDRSSYGYTF

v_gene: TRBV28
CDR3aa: CASSFPSTNEKLFF

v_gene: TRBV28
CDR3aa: CASSLSTGLYEQYF

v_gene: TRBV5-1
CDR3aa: CASSLLQGGFYEQYF

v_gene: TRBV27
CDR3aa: CASKGLAPTDTQYF

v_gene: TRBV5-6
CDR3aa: CASSRDRDSPLHF

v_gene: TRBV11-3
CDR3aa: CASSLRDKDNEQFF

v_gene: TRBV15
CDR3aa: CATSRDKSVPGELFF

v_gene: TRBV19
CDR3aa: CASSVGLAANEQFF

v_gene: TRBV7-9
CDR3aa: CASSASGSRPEQYF

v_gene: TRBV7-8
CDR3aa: CASSYGDGGSGNTIYF

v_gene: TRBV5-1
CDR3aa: CASSLPSGGTDTQYF

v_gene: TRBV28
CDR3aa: CASSPAGQLAKTEAFF

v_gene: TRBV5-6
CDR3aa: CASSLIPAGFGNTIYF

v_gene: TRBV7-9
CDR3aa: CASSLDGLKGVGETQYF

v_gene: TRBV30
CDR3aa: CAWSVRELTGELFF

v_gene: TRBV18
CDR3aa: CASSKKRGRDYEQFF

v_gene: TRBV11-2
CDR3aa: CASSPQRVAGVTDTQYF

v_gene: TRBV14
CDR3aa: CASSQDWAGTNTGELFF

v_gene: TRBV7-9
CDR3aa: CASSLGQGLEQYF

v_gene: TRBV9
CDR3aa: CASSVVDRMSPLHF

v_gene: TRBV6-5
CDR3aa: CASSSPHRGSYEQYF

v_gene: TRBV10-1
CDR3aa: CASSAPTSGAVQFF

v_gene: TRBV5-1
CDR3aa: CASSPEGSYNSPLHF

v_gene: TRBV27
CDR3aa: CASSVGRSPLHF